The 19 T cell receptor beta chains reported below all come from one sample, sequenced in a study of T-cell reconstitution after alpha-beta-depleted transplantation in children. It was with unique molecular identifiers that the TCRbeta library was prepared. TCRdb reprocessed the PCR reads with MiXCR, giving one entry per CDR3 protein. Of 500,000 to 650,000 distinct CDR3 sequences in the sample, under 15% were seen once. The sequencing here drew on PBMCs, mostly from graft donor cells, taken 360 days after TCRalphabeta/CD19-depleted stem cell transplant. These receptors all stem from a male patient aged 5 to 17 who had a stem cell transplant for acute myeloid leukemia, so the T cells may come from the graft donor.

The gene calls are TRBV10-2 and TRBJ2-1; TRBD2 aligns across 9 bases. The trim removed 3 bases at V and 8 bases at J, leaving 11 bases unmatched. The CDR3 is made up of 16 amino acids. Germline CDR1 WSHSY, CDR2 SAAADI. CDR3 residues: CASSELAGHSGDEQFF. In DNA form, the CDR3 reads TGCGCCAGCAGTGAACTAGCGGGTCATTCGGGCGATGAGCAGTTCTTC.

The chain carries TRBV29-1 and TRBJ2-7; D remains ambiguous. Germline CDR1 and CDR2: SQVTM and ANQGSEA. The CDR3 extends over 13 amino acids. V was cut by 2 bases and J by 9 bases, with 17 bases left in between. The DNA of the CDR3 is TGCAGCGTTGAAATCCCCCGGATCATCGGGCAGTACTTC. Protein product: CSVEIPRIIGQYF.

This clonotype was observed a handful of times. The rearrangement uses TRBV10-3 and TRBJ2-7; a possible D gene is TRBD1 (6 bases). Germline V gene sequence: CDR1 ENHRY, CDR2 SYGVKD. With 8 bases removed from V and 2 bases from J, the gap between germline ends came to 10 bases. This CDR3 comprises 12 residues. The CDR3 nucleotides are TGTGCCATCTCGACAGGAACCTACGAGCAGTACGTC. It translates to CAISTGTYEQYV.

This clonotype has ten or more counts. The chain is built from TRBV29-1 and TRBJ2-3; 8 positions agree with TRBD2. V trimming: 4 bases; J trimming: 5 bases; junction bases outside the gene matches: 8. This CDR3 is 14 amino acids long. Germline V gene sequence: CDR1 SQVTM, CDR2 ANQGSEA. CDR3 in DNA: TGCAGCGTTGTCACGGGAGGGCCCGGAGATACGCAGTATTTT. Its translation: CSVVTGGPGDTQYF.

A few counts support this clonotype. The J gene is TRBJ2-1, the V gene TRBV28; 7 bases are a match to TRBD1. Germline CDR1 is MDHEN and CDR2 is SYDVKM. The CDR3 is 15 amino acids. The ends lost 8 bases at V and 8 bases at J; junction bases unmatched: 15. The DNA of the CDR3 is TGTGCCAGCCTAGACAGGGTTCGACCTCGGGATGAGCAGTTCTTC. Protein: CASLDRVRPRDEQFF.

This clonotype was picked up a small number of times. The rearrangement joins TRBV29-1 to TRBJ2-7, with 8 bases that match TRBD1. Germline V CDR1 and CDR2: SQVTM, ANQGSEA. This CDR3 contains 14 residues. V trimming: 2 bases; J trimming: 3 bases; junction bases outside the gene matches: 6. CDR3 protein: CSVELGTGYYEQYF. CDR3 coding DNA: TGCAGCGTTGAACTTGGGACAGGTTACTACGAGCAGTACTTC.

The chain has TRBV18 and TRBJ2-7, with 10 bases identical to TRBD1. With V trimmed by 2 bases and J by 4 bases, 8 bases remained unmatched. Germline assignment: CDR1 KGHSH and CDR2 LQKENI. The CDR3 is made up of 16 amino acids. CDR3 in DNA: TGTGCCAGCTCACCAACCAAGGGACAGGGGATATACGAGCAGTACTTC. Residues: CASSPTKGQGIYEQYF.

This clonotype was seen more than once but under ten times. The chain has TRBV5-1 and TRBJ2-5, with 7 bases fitting TRBD2. Germline CDR1 and CDR2: SGHRS and YFSETQ. This CDR3 contains 18 residues. The J segment lost 3 bases and the V segment lost 4 bases, leaving 18 bases of the junction unmatched. Written as DNA, the CDR3 is TGCGCCAGCAGCCCAGGACTAGACGTTGGAAAGAGGAAAGAGACCCAGTACTTC. Amino acid sequence: CASSPGLDVGKRKETQYF.

This clonotype was detected many times. The CDR3, as DNA: TGCGCCAGCAGCCAAGAGGGGACTGGCCACTACGAGCAGTACTTC. Translated, it gives CASSQEGTGHYEQYF. The chain carries TRBV4-3 and TRBJ2-7; tentative D call: TRBD2 (6 bases). The germline V and J ends were trimmed by 0 bases and 3 bases, with 12 bases remaining between them. The CDR3 spans 15 residues. Germline lookup yields CDR1 LGHNA and CDR2 YSLEER.

This clonotype was seen only a few times. The rearrangement joins TRBV5-6 to TRBJ1-2; tentative D call: TRBD1 (5 bases). V shed 4 bases and J shed 5 bases, with 15 bases lying between them. Germline V gives CDR1 SGHDT, CDR2 YYEEEE. The CDR3 sequence is 14 residues long. The CDR3 DNA follows: TGTGCCAGCAGCGCGGGACTGGTCTGGTATGGCTACACCTTC. Translating gives CASSAGLVWYGYTF.

This chain's CDR3 is CSARSQGDEQYF. For the CDR3, the DNA is TGCAGTGCTAGATCACAGGGCGACGAGCAGTACTTC. The chain joins TRBV20-1 to TRBJ2-7; weak D call: TRBD1 (6 bases). Germline CDR1 is DFQATT and CDR2 is SNEGSKA (reference sequence). V lost 2 bases and J 5 bases, leaving 10 bases between the germline ends. The CDR3 contains 12 residues.

CDR3 bases: TGTGCCAGCAGTAATACCGGGACACTGGGCCTCTCTGGAAACACCATATATTTT. Its protein product is CASSNTGTLGLSGNTIYF. The rearrangement uses TRBV27 and TRBJ1-3; D possibly corresponds to TRBD1 (6 bases). The CDR3 loop spans 18 amino acids. With 5 bases removed from V and 0 bases from J, the gap between germline ends came to 20 bases. Per germline, CDR1 MNHEY and CDR2 SMNVEV (reference sequence).

The rearrangement uses TRBV4-1 and TRBJ1-2, with D maybe TRBD1 (5 bases). Deletions cut 0 bases from V and 2 bases from J, with 13 bases between. The germline V gene has CDR1 MGHRA and CDR2 YSYEKL. This CDR3 has 16 residues. The CDR3 region has the DNA TGCGCCAGCAGCCAAGAGCAGGGATCCGCGAACTATGGCTACACCTTC. Protein product: CASSQEQGSANYGYTF.

The genes are TRBV27 and TRBJ2-1; 12 bases line up with TRBD2. The CDR3 extends over 16 amino acids. Per the germline V gene, CDR1 is MNHEY and CDR2 is SMNVEV (reference sequence). V lost 5 bases, J lost 6 bases, and 8 bases stayed unmatched. CDR3 sequence (DNA): TGTGCCAGCAGTGGCGGACTAGCGGGAAGACGCAATGAGCAGTTCTTC. Amino acids: CASSGGLAGRRNEQFF.

The chain recombines TRBV30 with TRBJ2-7; 9 positions agree with TRBD1. V shed 5 bases and J 1 base; nucleotides not matched to a gene: 9. This CDR3 spans 15 amino acids. Germline-derived CDR1 and CDR2 are GTSNPN and SVGIG (reference sequence). CDR3 amino acids: CAWQPDRGISYEQYF. DNA for the CDR3: TGTGCCTGGCAACCTGACAGGGGGATTTCCTACGAGCAGTACTTC.

This sequence joins TRBV4-2 and TRBJ2-5; perhaps TRBD1 as D (7 bases). Trimming took 4 bases from V and 1 from J, leaving 16 bases between them. The CDR3 has 16 amino acids. Germline CDR1 reads LGHNA; CDR2 reads YNFKEQ. The CDR3 spells CASSLAPGGTQETQYF. CDR3 coding DNA: TGTGCCAGCAGCCTAGCCCCAGGGGGGACCCAAGAGACCCAGTACTTC.

This chain connects TRBV6-5 to TRBJ2-2; 10 bases agree with TRBD2. V trimming: 4 bases; J trimming: 5 bases; junction bases outside the gene matches: 13. Germline assignment: CDR1 MNHEY and CDR2 SVGAGI. This CDR3 spans 18 amino acids. CDR3 in amino acids: CASSFPTPGLAFTGELFF. The CDR3 DNA sequence: TGTGCCAGCAGTTTCCCAACTCCGGGACTAGCGTTTACCGGGGAGCTGTTTTTT.

V is TRBV4-3 and J is TRBJ2-7, with 10 bases that match TRBD1. CDR1 and CDR2 from the germline V gene are LGHNA and YSLEER. This CDR3 is built from 15 residues. V lost 4 bases and J lost 2; bases outside the gene matches: 5. For the CDR3, the DNA is TGCGCCAGCAGCCGGACAGGGGGTCTTGCCTACGAGCAGTACTTC. It specifies CASSRTGGLAYEQYF.

The CDR3, as DNA: TGTGCCAGCTCCCTTGGACTAGCGGGGCCATTATACGAGCAGTACTTC. Translation: CASSLGLAGPLYEQYF. The chain carries TRBV18 and TRBJ2-7; 12 positions agree with TRBD2. Germline CDR1 is KGHSH and CDR2 is LQKENI. The CDR3 is 16 amino acids. V shed 6 bases and J 4 bases; nucleotides not matched to a gene: 10.